The rows below give T cell receptor beta chains drawn from one sample of a study of blood T cell repertoires in COVID-19. Some clones are missing from TCRdb's copy, which holds only in-frame ones; the method was immunoSEQ multiplex PCR. This table has about 260,000 clones, about 91% appearing once. Sequenced: PBMCs or T cells enriched from blood (not recorded which). Receptors were obtained from a man in his forties who had been exposed to COVID-19. CDR3s include the opening cysteine and the closing phenylalanine or tryptophan. The D gene is left open where the match is weak. Size is stated for part of the rows, as once, few or many counts, or as a class when the clone is expanded.

V gene,clone size,J gene,D gene,CDR3 DNA,CDR3 protein
TRBV12-5,.,TRBJ2-7,TRBD2,TGTGCTAGTGGCTCTTTAGCGGGAGTCGGTGGCGAGCAGTACTTC,CASGSLAGVGGEQYF
TRBV2,.,TRBJ1-1,.,TGTGCCAGCAGTGAAGAAGCCGCAGGGACTGAAGCTTTCTTT,CASSEEAAGTEAFF
TRBV6-1,.,TRBJ2-7,.,TGTGCCAGCAGTGAAGCCAGGTCGGCTTACGAGCAGTACTTC,CASSEARSAYEQYF
TRBV19,.,TRBJ2-3,.,TGTGCCAGTAGTTCGGGGAAGTGGGTTGGGCTAAGCACAGATACGCAGTATTTT,CASSSGKWVGLSTDTQYF
TRBV19,.,TRBJ2-6,.,TGTGCCAGTAGTATAGATTTCTCCGGGGCCAACGTCCTGACTTTC,CASSIDFSGANVLTF
TRBV7-3,once,TRBJ2-1,.,TGTGCCAGCAGCTCCATGCCGAGTGGTGAGCAGTTCTTC,CASSSMPSGEQFF
TRBV18,.,TRBJ1-1,.,TGTGCCAGCTCACCGAAAAGCCTAAACACTGAAGCTTTCTTT,CASSPKSLNTEAFF
TRBV19,.,TRBJ2-1,.,TGTGCCAGTAGTATTGGGGCACCTGGTGGCTACAATGAGCAGTTCTTC,CASSIGAPGGYNEQFF
TRBV11-2,many,TRBJ2-1,TRBD2,TGTGCCAGCAGCTTAGGCGGGGGTGATGAGCAGTTCTTC,CASSLGGGDEQFF
TRBV9,.,TRBJ2-7,TRBD2,TGTGCCAGCAGCGGCGGACTAGCGGCAGAGGAGCAGTACTTC,CASSGGLAAEEQYF
TRBV30,.,TRBJ2-2,TRBD2,TGTGCCTGGAACCGAAGCCCGAGCGGGGACGGGGAGCTGTTTTTT,CAWNRSPSGDGELFF
TRBV28,.,TRBJ1-2,TRBD1,TGTGCCAGCAGCCCGTACACTCGGGGACAGAACTATGGCTACACCTTC,CASSPYTRGQNYGYTF
TRBV9,.,TRBJ1-1,.,TGTGCCAGCAGCGCCATGGGGCCGGGCACTGAAGCTTTCTTT,CASSAMGPGTEAFF
TRBV9,.,TRBJ2-2,TRBD1,TGTGCCAGCAGCGCCTCCGGGACAGAGCTCACCGGGGAGCTGTTTTTT,CASSASGTELTGELFF
TRBV28,.,TRBJ1-2,TRBD1,TGTGCCAGCAGTCCAGGCCGGGACAGGGGCTATGGCTACACCTTC,CASSPGRDRGYGYTF
TRBV12-3/TRBV12-4,.,TRBJ2-7,.,TGTGCCAGCAGTTCCTCGACAGCCTACGAGCAGTACTTC,CASSSSTAYEQYF
TRBV6-5,.,TRBJ2-1,TRBD2,TGTGCCAGCAGTTCCATAAGGGCGGGAGTGGGCGATGAGCAGTTCTTC,CASSSIRAGVGDEQFF
TRBV11-2,.,TRBJ1-1,.,TGTGCCAGCAGCTTAGTGAGGGACTCCGGAGCTTTCTTT,CASSLVRDSGAFF
TRBV11-3,.,TRBJ2-7,TRBD1,TGTGCCAGCGGCGTGGGACAGGGATCTGCCGAGCAGTACTTC,CASGVGQGSAEQYF
TRBV2,.,TRBJ1-4,.,TGTGCCAGCAGTGATCAGGGGCAAGCTAATGAAAAACTGTTTTTT,CASSDQGQANEKLFF
TRBV14,.,TRBJ2-1,.,TGTGCCAGCAGCCAAGAGGGGGCGCATGAGCAGTTCTTC,CASSQEGAHEQFF
TRBV3-1/TRBV3-2,.,TRBJ2-7,.,TGTGCCAGCAGCCAAGCTCGGGAGACTCCCTACGAGCAGTACTTC,CASSQARETPYEQYF
TRBV27,.,TRBJ1-2,TRBD1,TGTGCCAGCAGTTTGTTGGGACAGGGAGAGAATGGCTACACCTTC,CASSLLGQGENGYTF
TRBV5-4,.,TRBJ2-7,.,TGTGCCAGCAGCTTGGGGGTCAGCGGATCGAGCTCCTACGAGCAGTACTTC,CASSLGVSGSSSYEQYF
TRBV12-5,once,TRBJ2-3,TRBD2,TGTGCTAGTGGTTTGGCCACCCCGGATAGCGGGAGTACAGATACGCAGTATTTT,CASGLATPDSGSTDTQYF
TRBV2,.,TRBJ2-3,.,TGTGCCAGCAGTGTATCAGCGGGCTTAACAGATACGCAGTATTTT,CASSVSAGLTDTQYF
TRBV23-1,.,TRBJ1-5,TRBD1,TGCGCCAGCAGTCAACCGACAGGGAGGTGGTGGGATCAGCCCCAGCATTTT,CASSQPTGRWWDQPQHF
TRBV18,.,TRBJ2-5,TRBD1,TGTGCCAGCTCACCACCGAAGGGACAGGGGGCTCGAGAGACCCAGTACTTC,CASSPPKGQGARETQYF
TRBV28,once,TRBJ2-5,TRBD1,TGTGCCAGCAGTATAACCGGGACAGGCCTCCAAGAGACCCAGTACTTC,CASSITGTGLQETQYF
TRBV24-1,.,TRBJ2-2,.,TGTGCCACCAATAAGGTAGCGGTGAACACCGGGGAGCTGTTTTTT,CATNKVAVNTGELFF
TRBV27,.,TRBJ2-1,TRBD1,TGTGCCAGCTCAGGGGGCCCCCCTAATGAGCAGTTCTTC,CASSGGPPNEQFF
TRBV27,.,TRBJ2-7,.,TGTGCCAGCAGTTTAAGGTCGGGTACCTCCTACGAGCAGTACTTC,CASSLRSGTSYEQYF
TRBV5-1,once,TRBJ1-5,.,TGCGCCAGCAGCAGGGGGGGGTCCGAGCCCCAGCATTTT,CASSRGGSEPQHF
TRBV5-1,.,TRBJ2-3,TRBD1,TGCGCCAGCAGCTTGTCACAGGGGGCAGATACGCAGTATTTT,CASSLSQGADTQYF
TRBV28,few,TRBJ1-5,.,TGTGCCAGCAGTTTAATCAGGGTTAGCAATCAGCCCCAGCATTTT,CASSLIRVSNQPQHF
TRBV30,few,TRBJ2-7,.,TGTGCCTGGAGTACACTACTGGGTTACGAGCAGTACTTC,CAWSTLLGYEQYF
TRBV18,.,TRBJ1-2,TRBD1,TGTGCCAGCTCACCACAGGGGGCGATTGGTGATGGCTACACCTTC,CASSPQGAIGDGYTF
TRBV4-3,.,TRBJ1-4,TRBD1,TGCGCCAGCAGCCACTACGGGACAGCCGGGAATGAAAAACTGTTTTTT,CASSHYGTAGNEKLFF
TRBV15,.,TRBJ1-5,TRBD1,TGTGCCACCAGCAGAACCTACGACAGGGCTAGCAATCAGCCCCAGCATTTT,CATSRTYDRASNQPQHF
TRBV4-1,.,TRBJ2-1,.,TGCGCCAGCAGGGGACTCCGATCGGGGTCAGGTGAGCAGTTCTTC,CASRGLRSGSGEQFF
TRBV9,.,TRBJ2-1,.,TGTGCCAGCAGCGTAGAAATGGGACTCATGAGCGATGAGCAGTTCTTC,CASSVEMGLMSDEQFF
TRBV7-9,.,TRBJ2-1,TRBD1,TGTGCCAGCAGCCCGCCCGGGACAGGGGATTACAATGAGCAGTTCTTC,CASSPPGTGDYNEQFF
TRBV4-1,.,TRBJ1-2,.,TGCGCCAGCAGCCAAGATCTAAGGGGACTGGTCTATGGCTACACCTTC,CASSQDLRGLVYGYTF
TRBV12-3/TRBV12-4,.,TRBJ1-1,TRBD1,TGTGCCAGCAGTTTAGCCGGGACAGGGTATGCTTTCTTT,CASSLAGTGYAFF
TRBV5-5,.,TRBJ2-2,.,TGTGCCAGCAGCTTGGGCGCAGGCGCGAACACCGGGGAGCTGTTTTTT,CASSLGAGANTGELFF
TRBV19,.,TRBJ1-1,TRBD1,TGTGCCAGTAGTACGCTGCCGGGGACAGCTAACACTGAAGCTTTCTTT,CASSTLPGTANTEAFF
TRBV18,.,TRBJ1-4,.,TGTGCCAGCTCGGTCGCTGACAGTAATGAAAAACTGTTTTTT,CASSVADSNEKLFF
TRBV21-1,.,TRBJ2-7,.,TGTGCCAGCTCCCTGGAGCACGAACCCCACTCCTACGAGCAGTACTTC,CASSLEHEPHSYEQYF
TRBV7-9,.,TRBJ2-3,.,TGTGCCAGCAGCTTATGGCGGAGGACAGATACGCAGTATTTT,CASSLWRRTDTQYF
TRBV5-1,.,TRBJ1-1,.,TGCGCCAGCAGCTCGACCGGACAGCCGAACACTGAAGCTTTCTTT,CASSSTGQPNTEAFF
TRBV7-8,.,TRBJ2-7,.,TGTGCCAGCAGCCGAAGCTTCCACGAGCAGTACTTC,CASSRSFHEQYF
TRBV6-5,.,TRBJ1-2,.,TGTGCCAGCAGATGGGAGACGGGAGGCTACACCTTC,CASRWETGGYTF
TRBV7-6,.,TRBJ2-7,.,TGTGCCAGCAGCTTAGCCCAGGGCGTTCTCTACGAGCAGTACTTC,CASSLAQGVLYEQYF
TRBV10-1,.,TRBJ2-1,.,TGCGCCAGCAGTGAGCAAAGTAGTGAGCAGTTCTTC,CASSEQSSEQFF
TRBV13,.,TRBJ2-7,TRBD1,TGTGCCAGCAGCTTCCGAGGACAGGGACCTTCCTACGAGCAGTACTTC,CASSFRGQGPSYEQYF
TRBV12-5,.,TRBJ2-1,TRBD2,TGTGCTAGTGGTTTGTCCCCTAGCGGGAGAAGCAATGAGCAGTTCTTC,CASGLSPSGRSNEQFF
TRBV28,.,TRBJ1-2,.,TGTGCCAGCAGCCGAGCGGGGCTGGGCGGCTACACCTTC,CASSRAGLGGYTF
TRBV4-1,.,TRBJ1-2,TRBD1,TGCGCCAGCAGCCAAGAACCGGGACAGCTGGCGAGCGGCTACACCTTC,CASSQEPGQLASGYTF